The text below deals with one TCR beta chain. This clone was found once. Its target antigen remains unknown. Base quality data are lacking; no much larger clone is found one base away. This entry comes from a study of technical replicates of blood from a few donors (dated by TCRdb to the late 2010s). Libraries were prepared through the immunoSEQ multiplex PCR assay. Here the immuneACCESS table is served through TCRdb, limited to in-frame sequences with V and J called. Missing clones are a known gap in these copies; in checked studies unresolved V genes cover under half, and the rest lacks a known reason. This sample lists 65,000 to 95,000 clones; 95% to 98% were detected once. The biggest ten clones account for roughly 0.2% of the sample. The junction carries 7 bases between V and J, which are trimmed by 10 bases and 0 bases respectively. Based on the germline V gene (reference sequence), the CDR1 and CDR2 sequences are SEHNR and FQNEAQ. Measured from the cysteine to the phenylalanine, the CDR3 is 12 residues long. Only the CDR3 part of the read is kept: 36 bases, read in frame from the first base.

The material sequenced was T cells isolated from PBMCs. The TCR was taken from a human donor in good health. The chain uses TRBV7-9 and TRBJ1-5, with no D gene named confidently. The encoded CDR3 is CATTNSNQPQHF. The DNA is TGTGCCACGACAAATAGCAATCAGCCCCAGCATTTT.